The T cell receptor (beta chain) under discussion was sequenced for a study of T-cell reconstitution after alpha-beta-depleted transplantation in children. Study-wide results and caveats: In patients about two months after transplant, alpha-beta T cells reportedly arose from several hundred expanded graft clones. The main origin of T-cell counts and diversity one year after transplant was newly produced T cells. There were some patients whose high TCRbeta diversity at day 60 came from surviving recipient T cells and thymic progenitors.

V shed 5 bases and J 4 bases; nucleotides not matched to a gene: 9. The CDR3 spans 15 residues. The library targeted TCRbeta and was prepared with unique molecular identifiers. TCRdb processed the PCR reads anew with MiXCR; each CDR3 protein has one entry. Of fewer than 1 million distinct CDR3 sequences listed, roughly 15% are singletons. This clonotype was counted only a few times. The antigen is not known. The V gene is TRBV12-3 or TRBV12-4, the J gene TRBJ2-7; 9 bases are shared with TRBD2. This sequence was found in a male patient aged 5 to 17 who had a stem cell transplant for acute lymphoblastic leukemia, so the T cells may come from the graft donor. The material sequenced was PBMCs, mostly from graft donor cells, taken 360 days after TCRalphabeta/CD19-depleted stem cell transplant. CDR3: CASSPHSGSTYEQYF. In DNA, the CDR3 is TGTGCCAGCAGTCCCCATAGCGGGAGTACGTACGAGCAGTACTTC.